Presented here are 2 T cell receptor beta chains from one specimen sequenced in a study of cytomegalovirus exposure and HLA in healthy donors. Measured with immunoSEQ multiplex PCR; TCRdb has only the in-frame clones, and not every one. The sample has around 300,000 clones, around 87% seen once. Sequenced input: PBMCs. The receptors originated from a woman between 18 and 30 years old in good health and CMV-seronegative.

This chain links TRBV6-6 with TRBJ1-5; perhaps TRBD1 as D (6 bases). CDR1 and CDR2 from the germline V gene are MNHNY and SVGAGI (reference sequence). Trimming took off 6 bases at V and 4 bases at J, with 16 bases between the two ends. This CDR3 comprises 15 residues. CDR3 sequence reads: CASSPSGTPNQPQHF. CDR3 coding DNA: TGTGCCAGCAGCCCATCCGGGACACCAAATCAGCCCCAGCATTTT.

The chain employs TRBV15 and TRBJ1-4; 8 nucleotides line up with TRBD1. There are 15 residues in the CDR3. The V segment lost 8 bases and the J segment 7 bases; nucleotides outside the gene matches: 12. Germline V gene data show CDR1 as LNHNV and CDR2 as YYDKDF (reference sequence). The CDR3 DNA reads TGTGCCACCCATAACAAGACAGGGGTGGGTGAAAAACTGTTTTTT. It yields the protein CATHNKTGVGEKLFF.